This paragraph reports one TCR beta chain. Using its own MiXCR run on the RACE reads, TCRdb lists one record per CDR3 protein. The sample gives approximately 82,000 distinct CDR3 sequences, approximately 6.6% of which show up once; roughly 1.4% is in the top ten. This sample was included in a study of human T cells and chemical hapten exposure. The CDR3 spans 14 residues. Trimming removed 1 base from V and 6 bases from J; junction bases left unmatched: 1. CDR1 LNHNV and CDR2 YYDKDF come from the germline V gene (reference sequence). Time point indicated: patch test 2, 6 weeks after DPC sensitization. Treatment indicated: therapeutic diphenylcyclopropenone sensitization with weekly scalp DPC.

The chain carries TRBV15 and TRBJ1-4; TRBD1 aligns across 8 bases. The sequence was collected from a woman in her twenties or thirties with alopecia areata. Some clones in this sample may be carry-over from other donors' samples. Source: whole blood, taken in connection with sensitization to the hapten diphenylcyclopropenone (DPC). This CDR3 reads CATSRAGGDEKLFF. CDR3 bases: TGTGCCACCAGCAGAGCAGGGGGCGATGAAAAACTGTTTTTT.